This T cell receptor beta chain was sequenced during a study of vaccination and CD4 T cells after COVID-19. Study as a whole: Between diagnosis and the drawing of post-COVID samples lay a median roughly 91 days (range 35 to 161).

Study-wide results and limits: The study found median SARS-CoV-2-reactive clonotypes rising from roughly 19 to 38, not significantly.

Germline V lookup: CDR1 LNHDA, CDR2 SQIVND (reference sequence). V lost 1 base to trimming and J lost 2 bases, with 8 bases between them. The CDR3 runs to 14 residues. A single record per CDR3 protein comes from TCRdb applying MiXCR to the PCR reads. The table records about 15,000 distinct CDR3 sequences, approximately 66% of them present only once. This clonotype was seen more than once but under ten times. Its target is unknown. V is TRBV19 and J is TRBJ1-2; D unresolved. The input for sequencing was CD4+ T cells from blood, taken after SARS-CoV-2 vaccination. This receptor was obtained from a human donor who had recovered from COVID-19. CDR3 DNA sequence: TGTGCCAGTAGTATAGCTGGGGAGAACTATGGCTACACCTTC. Protein sequence: CASSIAGENYGYTF.